This TCR beta chain was captured by sequencing in a study of T cell responses to AZD1222 COVID-19 vaccine. Comments on this clone: Its antigen remains unknown.

V was trimmed by 6 bases and J by 4 bases, leaving 12 bases between them. CDR1 SNHLY and CDR2 FYNNEI come from the germline V gene. The CDR3 is 13 amino acids. Some second doses came at about 4 weeks and others at about 12 weeks; these were pooled. TCRdb's copy holds only in-frame clones and misses some; the assay was immunoSEQ multiplex PCR. This sample yields about 42,000 clones, of which approximately 80% are seen a single time; about 20% belongs to the top ten. Study-wide points: With two AZD1222 doses given, Spike-specific TCR breadth and depth both rose. The donors showed a predominance of white British ancestry and of females, with possible underestimation of clonal diversity. Recipients of AZD1222 seropositive at baseline numbered only 5 or 6.

V usage is TRBV2 and J usage is TRBJ1-2; a weak D match, TRBD1 (5 bases). The sequence derives from an adult who received the AZD1222 COVID-19 vaccine. The sequenced sample was peripheral blood, obtained 28 days after the second AZD1222 dose. DNA of the CDR3: TGTGCCAGCAGCGACAGACCGGCCTATGGCTACACCTTC. As protein: CASSDRPAYGYTF.